One T cell receptor (beta chain) is described in this entry. Per germline, CDR1 SGHDN and CDR2 FVKESK. The CDR3 extends over 15 amino acids. The V gene end was trimmed by 4 bases and the J gene end by 3 bases; junction bases not matched to a gene: 6. The data were produced by immunoSEQ multiplex PCR, yet TCRdb's version contains in-frame clones alone and is incomplete. The data show about 73,000 clones, 90% seen once. The data are from a study of T cell changes during pregnancy in multiple sclerosis. The sequencing here drew on peripheral blood, taken after pregnancy. The clonotype was recovered from a female donor in good health, enrolled as a control in a pregnancy study. This chain links TRBV14 with TRBJ1-1; 9 bases agree with TRBD1. The CDR3 DNA reads TGTGCCAGCAGCCGTAGAACAGGGGGCTACACTGAAGCTTTCTTT. Its translation: CASSRRTGGYTEAFF.